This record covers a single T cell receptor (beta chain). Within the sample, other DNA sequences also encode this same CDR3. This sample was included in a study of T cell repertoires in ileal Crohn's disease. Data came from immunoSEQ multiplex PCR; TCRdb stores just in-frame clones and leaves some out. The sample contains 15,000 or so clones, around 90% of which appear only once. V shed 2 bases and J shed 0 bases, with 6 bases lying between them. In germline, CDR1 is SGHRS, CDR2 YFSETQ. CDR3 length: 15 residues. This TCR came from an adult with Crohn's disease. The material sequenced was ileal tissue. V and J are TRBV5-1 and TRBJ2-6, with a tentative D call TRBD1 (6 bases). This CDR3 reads CASSLQGSGANVLTF. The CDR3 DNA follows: TGCGCCAGCAGCTTACAGGGCTCTGGGGCCAACGTCCTGACTTTC.